These T cell receptor beta chains were read from a single sample in a study of cytomegalovirus exposure and HLA in healthy donors. The protocol was immunoSEQ multiplex PCR, while the TCRdb copy is restricted to in-frame clones and leaves out a portion. Seen here are about 93,000 clones, roughly 79% observed once, and the top ten hold approximately 0.56%. The sample was PBMCs. The source of these receptors is a man aged 25 to 40 in good health and CMV-seronegative. Both conserved end residues are part of each CDR3. D genes are given only for firm matches. Size is stated for part of the rows, as once, few or many counts, or as a class when the clone is expanded.

v_call: TRBV10-1
d_call: TRBD1
j_call: TRBJ1-2
clone_size: -
cdr3_aa: CASSEVQGSGYTF
cdr3_nt: TGCGCCAGCAGTGAGGTACAGGGGAGCGGCTACACCTTC

v_call: TRBV14
d_call: -
j_call: TRBJ2-1
clone_size: -
cdr3_aa: CASSQMTGTRSSYNEQFF
cdr3_nt: TGTGCCAGCAGCCAGATGACCGGGACAAGGAGCTCCTACAATGAGCAGTTCTTC

v_call: TRBV5-4
d_call: -
j_call: TRBJ2-5
clone_size: few
cdr3_aa: CASSLAGGMRETQYF
cdr3_nt: TGTGCCAGCAGCTTGGCAGGCGGGATGAGAGAGACCCAGTACTTC

v_call: TRBV13
d_call: -
j_call: TRBJ2-7
clone_size: -
cdr3_aa: CASSLVASISMHEQYF
cdr3_nt: TGTGCCAGCAGCTTAGTAGCGTCTATTAGTATGCACGAGCAGTACTTC

v_call: TRBV5-1
d_call: -
j_call: TRBJ2-3
clone_size: -
cdr3_aa: CASAETPGGPPDTQYF
cdr3_nt: TGCGCCAGCGCCGAAACACCCGGGGGGCCCCCAGATACGCAGTATTTT

v_call: TRBV7-9
d_call: TRBD1
j_call: TRBJ1-4
clone_size: -
cdr3_aa: CASSLGDRGTNEKLFF
cdr3_nt: TGTGCCAGCAGCTTAGGGGACAGGGGAACTAATGAAAAACTGTTTTTT

v_call: TRBV18
d_call: -
j_call: TRBJ1-1
clone_size: -
cdr3_aa: CASSRGGMDTEAFF
cdr3_nt: TGTGCCAGCTCACGAGGGGGTATGGACACTGAAGCTTTCTTT

v_call: TRBV9
d_call: TRBD1
j_call: TRBJ1-2
clone_size: -
cdr3_aa: CASSVTGGVYGYTF
cdr3_nt: TGTGCCAGCAGCGTAACAGGGGGCGTCTATGGCTACACCTTC

v_call: TRBV2
d_call: TRBD1
j_call: TRBJ1-4
clone_size: -
cdr3_aa: CASTRQGRREKLFF
cdr3_nt: TGTGCCAGCACAAGACAGGGGCGGCGTGAAAAACTGTTTTTT

v_call: TRBV2
d_call: -
j_call: TRBJ1-1
clone_size: -
cdr3_aa: CASTRRLEAFF
cdr3_nt: TGTGCCAGCACCCGGAGACTTGAAGCTTTCTTT

v_call: TRBV7-9
d_call: TRBD1
j_call: TRBJ1-2
clone_size: -
cdr3_aa: CASSRPDRATDSLF
cdr3_nt: TGTGCCAGCAGCCGTCCGGACAGGGCTACTGACTCCCTTTTC

v_call: TRBV19
d_call: TRBD1
j_call: TRBJ1-4
clone_size: -
cdr3_aa: CASSARGTGDEKLFF
cdr3_nt: TGTGCCAGTAGTGCCCGAGGGACAGGGGATGAAAAACTGTTTTTT

v_call: TRBV12-5
d_call: TRBD2
j_call: TRBJ2-3
clone_size: -
cdr3_aa: CASVPPLAGGPSGTDTQYF
cdr3_nt: TGTGCTAGTGTACCCCCACTAGCGGGGGGTCCCTCGGGCACAGATACGCAGTATTTT

v_call: TRBV4-3
d_call: TRBD1
j_call: TRBJ1-2
clone_size: few
cdr3_aa: CASSQVLQGNYGYTF
cdr3_nt: TGCGCCAGCAGCCAAGTTCTACAGGGGAACTATGGCTACACCTTC

v_call: TRBV19
d_call: TRBD2
j_call: TRBJ2-2
clone_size: -
cdr3_aa: CASSMRTSGTNTGELFF
cdr3_nt: TGTGCCAGTAGTATGAGGACTAGCGGGACTAACACCGGGGAGCTGTTTTTT

v_call: TRBV29-1
d_call: TRBD2
j_call: TRBJ2-3
clone_size: -
cdr3_aa: CSVSTLAGMGTDTQYF
cdr3_nt: TGCAGCGTATCTACCCTAGCGGGGATGGGGACAGATACGCAGTATTTT

v_call: TRBV9
d_call: TRBD2
j_call: TRBJ2-7
clone_size: -
cdr3_aa: CASSLTSGGSYEQYF
cdr3_nt: TGTGCCAGCAGCCTAACTAGCGGGGGTTCCTACGAGCAGTACTTC

v_call: TRBV18
d_call: TRBD1
j_call: TRBJ1-2
clone_size: -
cdr3_aa: CASSPGQFGYTF
cdr3_nt: TGTGCCAGCTCACCGGGACAGTTTGGCTACACCTTC

v_call: TRBV5-4
d_call: -
j_call: TRBJ1-2
clone_size: -
cdr3_aa: CASSSGLGGEGYTF
cdr3_nt: TGTGCCAGCAGCTCCGGGTTGGGGGGAGAGGGCTACACCTTC

v_call: TRBV5-4
d_call: TRBD2
j_call: TRBJ2-1
clone_size: -
cdr3_aa: CASSLGGLADNEQFF
cdr3_nt: TGTGCCAGCAGCTTGGGGGGACTAGCGGACAATGAGCAGTTCTTC

v_call: TRBV7-9
d_call: TRBD2
j_call: TRBJ2-1
clone_size: -
cdr3_aa: CASSLGVRGGPEDEQFF
cdr3_nt: TGTGCCAGCAGCTTAGGGGTTCGGGGGGGGCCTGAAGATGAGCAGTTCTTC

v_call: TRBV5-6
d_call: -
j_call: TRBJ2-5
clone_size: -
cdr3_aa: CASSLQTGSETQYF
cdr3_nt: TGTGCCAGCAGCCTTCAAACAGGATCAGAGACCCAGTACTTC

v_call: TRBV5-4
d_call: TRBD1
j_call: TRBJ1-1
clone_size: -
cdr3_aa: CASSSDRGLMNTEAFF
cdr3_nt: TGTGCCAGCAGCTCGGACAGGGGACTCATGAACACTGAAGCTTTCTTT

v_call: TRBV7-8
d_call: -
j_call: TRBJ2-2
clone_size: -
cdr3_aa: CASSLSGFVRLVDTGELFF
cdr3_nt: TGTGCCAGCAGCTTATCGGGTTTTGTGCGACTAGTAGATACCGGGGAGCTGTTTTTT

v_call: TRBV11-2
d_call: TRBD1
j_call: TRBJ2-7
clone_size: -
cdr3_aa: CASSSDRATTYEQYF
cdr3_nt: TGTGCCAGCAGTTCGGACAGGGCGACGACCTACGAGCAGTACTTC

v_call: TRBV9
d_call: -
j_call: TRBJ2-5
clone_size: -
cdr3_aa: CASSPPRTGKETQYF
cdr3_nt: TGTGCCAGCAGCCCTCCCCGGACGGGAAAAGAGACCCAGTACTTC

v_call: TRBV7-6
d_call: -
j_call: TRBJ2-5
clone_size: -
cdr3_aa: CASSLEGPAGEETQYF
cdr3_nt: TGTGCCAGCAGCTTAGAAGGTCCAGCGGGTGAAGAGACCCAGTACTTC

v_call: TRBV5-4
d_call: TRBD1
j_call: TRBJ2-1
clone_size: -
cdr3_aa: CASSLEGARQFF
cdr3_nt: TGTGCCAGCAGCTTGGAGGGGGCGCGGCAGTTCTTC

v_call: TRBV6-6
d_call: -
j_call: TRBJ1-1
clone_size: once
cdr3_aa: CASESQGRKEAFF
cdr3_nt: TGTGCCAGCGAGTCGCAGGGGCGGAAAGAAGCTTTCTTT

v_call: TRBV7-9
d_call: -
j_call: TRBJ1-1
clone_size: -
cdr3_aa: CASSLARGTEAFF
cdr3_nt: TGTGCCAGCAGCTTAGCGAGGGGGACTGAAGCTTTCTTT

v_call: TRBV7-9
d_call: -
j_call: TRBJ2-1
clone_size: -
cdr3_aa: CASSLPSPGSEQFF
cdr3_nt: TGTGCCAGCAGCTTACCCTCCCCGGGATCCGAGCAGTTCTTC

v_call: TRBV21-1
d_call: -
j_call: TRBJ2-7
clone_size: -
cdr3_aa: CASSSPPDSVCEQYF
cdr3_nt: TGTGCCAGCAGCTCCCCGCCCGATAGTGTCTGCGAGCAGTACTTC

v_call: TRBV9
d_call: -
j_call: TRBJ2-7
clone_size: -
cdr3_aa: CASSAHQGALSYEQYF
cdr3_nt: TGTGCCAGCAGCGCCCACCAGGGCGCCCTCTCCTACGAGCAGTACTTC